Listed here are 23 T cell receptor beta chains from one sample, sequenced in a study of shared clonotypes between healthy human individuals. Assay used: immunoSEQ multiplex PCR; TCRdb lists only in-frame clones, some missing. Of more than 1 million clones listed, about 80% were seen once; the top ten hold roughly 0.56%. The specimen sequenced was memory CD4+ T cells from PBMCs. Subset given: CD45RA-negative fraction. These TCRs come from a man younger than 35 in good health. Some clones in this sample may be carry-over from other donors' samples.

This chain uses TRBV5-1 with TRBJ2-1, with D possibly called TRBD1 or TRBD2 (5 bases each). V dropped 0 bases and J dropped 4 bases, with 8 bases sitting between them. Germline CDR1 is SGHRS and CDR2 is YFSETQ. The CDR3 contains 14 residues. CDR3 coding DNA: TGCGCCAGCAGCTTGGGGGACGAATACAATGAGCAGTTCTTC. Translating it yields CASSLGDEYNEQFF.

The V and J genes are TRBV4-2 and TRBJ2-5, with unresolved D. Germline loops: CDR1 LGHNA, CDR2 YNFKEQ. The CDR3 extends over 16 amino acids. Trimming took off 5 bases at V and 5 bases at J, with 21 bases between the two ends. CDR3 amino acids: CASSARASQRRETQYF. CDR3 sequence (DNA): TGTGCCAGCAGCGCTCGGGCATCACAGCGAAGGGAGACCCAGTACTTC.

This clone has a single count. This chain links TRBV5-4 with TRBJ2-2; the match to TRBD2 covers 7 bases. CDR1 and CDR2 (germline): SGHNT, YYREEE (reference sequence). The CDR3 totals 15 residues. Unmatched junction bases numbered 12, after V lost 5 bases and J lost 8 bases. The CDR3 reads CASSRRDYLGGELFF. Written as DNA, the CDR3 is TGTGCCAGCAGTCGCCGGGACTACCTCGGAGGGGAGCTGTTTTTT.

This chain links TRBV2 with TRBJ2-1; 11 bases line up with TRBD2. CDR3 size: 15 residues. Germline V gene data show CDR1 as SNHLY and CDR2 as FYNNEI. With V trimmed by 2 bases and J by 5 bases, 2 bases remained unmatched. In DNA form, the CDR3 reads TGTGCCAGCAGTGAACGACTAGCGGGGCACAATGAGCAGTTCTTC. Translated: CASSERLAGHNEQFF.

The chain carries TRBV18 and TRBJ2-1; 12 positions agree with TRBD2. The junction had 2 bases not matched to a gene; V was cut back by 4 bases and J by 4 bases. The CDR3 loop spans 15 amino acids. Germline V lookup: CDR1 KGHSH, CDR2 LQKENI. The chain's CDR3 is CASSRTSGAYNEQFF. As DNA, the CDR3 is TGTGCCAGCTCACGGACTAGCGGGGCATACAATGAGCAGTTCTTC.

The chain employs TRBV5-5 and TRBJ2-5; possibly TRBD1 for D (6 bases). The length of the CDR3 is 15 residues. The germline V gene encodes CDR1 SGHKS and CDR2 YYEKEE (reference sequence). The V and J ends lost 2 bases and 1 base respectively, with 12 bases between them. The CDR3 DNA is TGTGCCAGCAGCTTCTTGCGGACAGCCCAAGAGACCCAGTACTTC. The encoded protein is CASSFLRTAQETQYF.

This clone has only one observation. The rearrangement uses TRBV7-9 and TRBJ1-1, with D unclear. The CDR3 contains 13 residues. Trimming removed 4 bases at V and 3 bases at J, with 9 bases between. From germline, CDR1 is SEHNR and CDR2 FQNEAQ (reference sequence). The DNA for the CDR3 is TGTGCCAGCAGCTACGAGGGTGACACTGAAGCTTTCTTT. Translating gives CASSYEGDTEAFF.

This clone appeared a few times. This chain connects TRBV4-2 to TRBJ2-1; no firm D call. With 1 base removed from V and 4 bases from J, the gap between germline ends came to 8 bases. The CDR3 sequence is 14 residues long. Germline V CDR1 and CDR2: LGHNA, YNFKEQ. The CDR3 DNA is TGTGCCAGCAGCCAAGTTGGTGTTTACAATGAGCAGTTCTTC. The encoded protein is CASSQVGVYNEQFF.

This chain joins TRBV10-3 and TRBJ2-7; perhaps TRBD1 as D (6 bases). The CDR3 consists of 14 residues. Looked up from germline, CDR1 is ENHRY and CDR2 is SYGVKD. The V end lost 2 bases, the J end lost 2 bases, and 10 bases lay between the germline ends. CDR3 in amino acids: CAISEGQGTYEQYF. As DNA, the CDR3 is TGTGCCATCAGTGAGGGGCAGGGGACCTACGAGCAGTACTTC.

The gene calls are TRBV5-1 and TRBJ1-4, with D unresolved. CDR1 and CDR2 (germline): SGHRS, YFSETQ. The CDR3 covers 17 residues. V gave up 0 bases and J gave up 2 bases, with 14 bases separating them. The CDR3 DNA reads TGCGCCAGCAGCTTGGCCCCCCCGCCAGTGACTAATGAAAAACTGTTTTTT. Protein sequence: CASSLAPPPVTNEKLFF.

The chain joins TRBV7-2 to TRBJ2-1, with TRBD2 matching over 9 bases. The CDR3 runs to 15 residues. J gave up 4 bases and V 3 bases, and 4 bases lay outside the gene matches. Germline CDR1 SGHTA, CDR2 FQGNSA. The CDR3 loop reads CASSFSGGVYNEQFF. Written as DNA, the CDR3 is TGTGCCAGCAGCTTTAGCGGGGGAGTATACAATGAGCAGTTCTTC.

This clone came up once. Here the CDR3 DNA reads TGTGCCAGCCAATCCACAGATACGCAGTATTTT. Translated: CASQSTDTQYF. This sequence joins TRBV7-2 and TRBJ2-3; D is unclear. Trimming removed 8 bases at V and 2 bases at J, with 5 bases between. Per the germline V gene, CDR1 is SGHTA and CDR2 is FQGNSA. This CDR3 contains 11 residues.

The V gene is TRBV4-3, the J gene TRBJ2-1; D is tentatively TRBD1 or TRBD2 (5 bases each). The CDR3 loop spans 13 amino acids. V was clipped by 3 bases and J by 10 bases, with 13 bases between them. Germline V gene lookup returns CDR1 LGHNA and CDR2 YSLEER. CDR3: CASSHDGTVEQFF. The DNA for the CDR3 is TGCGCCAGCAGCCACGATGGGACCGTAGAGCAGTTCTTC.

The chain has TRBV5-1 and TRBJ1-1; no firm D call. The CDR3 runs 15 residues. CDR1 is SGHRS, CDR2 YFSETQ, per germline. Trimming removed 2 bases at V and 1 base at J, with 12 bases between. The CDR3 DNA is TGCGCCAGCAGCTTCGCTCCTTTCGGGAACACTGAAGCTTTCTTT. This sequence encodes CASSFAPFGNTEAFF.

The V gene is TRBV7-2, the J gene TRBJ1-1; unclear D gene. The CDR3 has 14 residues. Between the trimmed V and J ends, which lost 3 bases and 4 bases, there was a span of 12 bases. CDR1 and CDR2 from the germline V gene are SGHTA and FQGNSA. The CDR3 loop is CASSLLRSGTEAFF. CDR3 DNA sequence: TGTGCCAGCAGCTTGCTAAGAAGTGGCACTGAAGCTTTCTTT.

This rearrangement joins TRBV5-1 to TRBJ2-7, with 7 bases lining up with TRBD1. The trim removed 0 bases at V and 5 bases at J, leaving 2 bases unmatched. This CDR3 region has 13 residues. The germline V gene encodes CDR1 SGHRS and CDR2 YFSETQ. The CDR3 coding sequence is TGCGCCAGCAGCTTGGAAGGGGGCCACGAGCAGTACTTC. This encodes CASSLEGGHEQYF.

The chain combines TRBV2 with TRBJ2-5, with 8 bases lining up with TRBD2. From germline, CDR1 is SNHLY and CDR2 FYNNEI. This CDR3 has 15 residues. V gave up 4 bases and J gave up 4 bases; unmatched junction bases: 8. The CDR3 bases are TGTGCCAGCAGTGCTTCCAGCGGGAGTGGAGAGACCCAGTACTTC. Protein: CASSASSGSGETQYF.

The rearrangement uses TRBV7-2 and TRBJ2-1; TRBD2 agrees at 8 bases. The V gene's germline CDR1 is SGHTA and CDR2 FQGNSA. This CDR3 spans 13 amino acids. J gave up 9 bases and V 5 bases, and 6 bases lay outside the gene matches. This CDR3 reads CASSPQTSGEQFF. For the CDR3, the DNA is TGTGCCAGCAGCCCACAAACTAGCGGTGAGCAGTTCTTC.

The rearrangement uses TRBV5-4 and TRBJ2-5; TRBD2 aligns across 13 bases. There are 16 residues in the CDR3. CDR1 and CDR2 from the germline V gene are SGHNT and YYREEE (reference sequence). V dropped 4 bases and J dropped 5; count of bases not matched to a gene: 8. DNA of the CDR3: TGTGCCAGCAGCACCGGACTAGCGGGAGTGGGGGAGACCCAGTACTTC. Translating it yields CASSTGLAGVGETQYF.

The V gene is TRBV5-4, the J gene TRBJ1-2; 9 bases align to TRBD1. CDR1 is SGHNT, CDR2 YYREEE, per germline (reference sequence). This CDR3 region has 14 residues. V was clipped by 4 bases and J by 8 bases; unmatched bases: 9. The DNA for the CDR3 is TGTGCCAGCAGCGCGGGACAGGGCTTGGCCGGCTACACCTTC. It yields the protein CASSAGQGLAGYTF.

The V call is TRBV4-3, the J call TRBJ2-5; possibly TRBD1 for D (5 bases). Germline CDR1 LGHNA, CDR2 YSLEER. This CDR3 region has 16 residues. V gave up 0 bases and J gave up 5 bases, with 16 bases separating them. CDR3 in DNA: TGCGCCAGCAGCCAAGAAGTAGGGGTCAGGGCGGAGACCCAGTACTTC. Translated: CASSQEVGVRAETQYF.

The chain joins TRBV2 to TRBJ2-6, with unresolved D. Trimming left V 8 bases short and J 0 bases short, with 8 bases between. Germline V CDR1 and CDR2: SNHLY, FYNNEI. This CDR3 has 14 amino acids. This CDR3 reads CASGPDSGANVLTF. CDR3 nucleotides: TGTGCCAGCGGCCCTGACTCTGGGGCCAACGTCCTGACTTTC. The full variable domain, completed using reference TRBV2 and TRBJ2-6, is EPEVTQTPSHQVTQMGQEVILRCVPISNHLYFYWYRQILGQKVEFLVSFYNNEISEKSEIFDDQFSVERPDGSNFTLKIRSTKLEDSAMYFCASGPDSGANVLTFGAGSRLTVL.

The DNA of the CDR3 is TGTGCCAGCCTGGGACAGGGAGAGGAAAAACTGTTTTTT. Protein sequence: CASLGQGEEKLFF. This sequence joins TRBV2 and TRBJ1-4; 9 bases agree with TRBD1. The V segment lost 8 bases and the J segment 8 bases; nucleotides outside the gene matches: 6. This CDR3 has 13 residues. Germline values: CDR1 SNHLY, CDR2 FYNNEI. The full variable domain, in which reference TRBV2 and TRBJ1-4 provide the parts outside the CDR3, is EPEVTQTPSHQVTQMGQEVILRCVPISNHLYFYWYRQILGQKVEFLVSFYNNEISEKSEIFDDQFSVERPDGSNFTLKIRSTKLEDSAMYFCASLGQGEEKLFFGSGTQLSVL.